This TCR beta chain is drawn from a study of cytomegalovirus exposure and HLA in healthy donors. Study conclusions and caveats: Apart from CMV serostatus, no immune exposure information was available. Presence/absence comparisons presumed near-even sequencing depth among donors.

Germline-derived CDR1 and CDR2 are MNHEY and SVGAGI. The V gene lost 6 bases and the J gene lost 4 bases, with 7 bases spanning the gap. The CDR3 contains 11 residues. Comment on this clone: Antigen specificity is unknown.

The primer mix had 60 Vbeta and 13 Jbeta primers. Here immunoSEQ multiplex PCR was the method, and the copy in TCRdb shows in-frame clones only, minus some. The sample consists of about 280,000 clones, 70% to 90% of them appearing once. What was sequenced was PBMCs. This chain uses TRBV6-5 with TRBJ2-7, with D hard to call. The sequence derives from a young woman in good health and CMV-seronegative. The CDR3 nucleotides are TGTGCCAGCAGGCCTAGTTACGAGCAGTACTTC. Residues: CASRPSYEQYF.